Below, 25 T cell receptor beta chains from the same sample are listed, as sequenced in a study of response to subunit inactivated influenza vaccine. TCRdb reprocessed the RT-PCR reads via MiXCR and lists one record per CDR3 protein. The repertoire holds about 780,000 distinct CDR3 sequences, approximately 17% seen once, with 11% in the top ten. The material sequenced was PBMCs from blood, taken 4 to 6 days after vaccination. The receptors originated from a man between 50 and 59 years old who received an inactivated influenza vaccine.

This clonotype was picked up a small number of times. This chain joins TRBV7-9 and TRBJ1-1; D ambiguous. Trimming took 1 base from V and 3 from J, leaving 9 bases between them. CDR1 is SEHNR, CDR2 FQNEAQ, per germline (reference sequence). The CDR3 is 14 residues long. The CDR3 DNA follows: TGTGCCAGCAGCTTAGAGCAGACCTACACTGAAGCTTTCTTT. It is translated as CASSLEQTYTEAFF.

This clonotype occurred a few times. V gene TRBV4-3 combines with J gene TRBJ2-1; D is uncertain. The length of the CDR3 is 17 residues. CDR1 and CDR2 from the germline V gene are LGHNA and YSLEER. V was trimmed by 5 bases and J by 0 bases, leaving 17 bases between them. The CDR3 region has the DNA TGCGCCAGCAGCGCACCGGGCCCCAGCCCCTCCTACAATGAGCAGTTCTTC. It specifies CASSAPGPSPSYNEQFF.

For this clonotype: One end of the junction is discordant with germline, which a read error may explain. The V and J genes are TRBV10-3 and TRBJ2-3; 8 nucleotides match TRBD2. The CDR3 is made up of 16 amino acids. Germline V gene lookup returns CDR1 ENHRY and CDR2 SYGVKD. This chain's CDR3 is CAISELVAGRTDTQCF. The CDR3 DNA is TGTGCCATCAGTGAGCTGGTAGCGGGGCGCACAGATACGCAGTGTTTT.

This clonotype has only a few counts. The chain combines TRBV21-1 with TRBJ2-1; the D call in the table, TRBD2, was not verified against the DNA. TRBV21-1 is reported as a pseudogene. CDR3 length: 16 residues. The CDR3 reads CASSLCGTSGFNEQFF. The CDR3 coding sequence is TGTGCCAGCAGCTTATGCGGGACTAGCGGGTTTAATGAGCAGTTCTTC.

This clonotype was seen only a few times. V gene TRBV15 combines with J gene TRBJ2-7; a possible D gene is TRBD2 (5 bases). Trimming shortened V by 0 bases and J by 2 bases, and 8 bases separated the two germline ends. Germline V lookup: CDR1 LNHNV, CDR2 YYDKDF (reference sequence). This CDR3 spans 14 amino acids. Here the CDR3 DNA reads TGTGCCACCAGCAGAGACCAACTAGCCTACGAGCAGTACTTC. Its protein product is CATSRDQLAYEQYF.

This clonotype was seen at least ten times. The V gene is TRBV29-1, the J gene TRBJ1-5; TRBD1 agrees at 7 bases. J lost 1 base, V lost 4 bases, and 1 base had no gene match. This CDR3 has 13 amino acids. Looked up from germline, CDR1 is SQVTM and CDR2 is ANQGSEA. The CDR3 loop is CSVGQGSNQPQHF. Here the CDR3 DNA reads TGCAGCGTTGGACAGGGCAGCAATCAGCCCCAGCATTTT.

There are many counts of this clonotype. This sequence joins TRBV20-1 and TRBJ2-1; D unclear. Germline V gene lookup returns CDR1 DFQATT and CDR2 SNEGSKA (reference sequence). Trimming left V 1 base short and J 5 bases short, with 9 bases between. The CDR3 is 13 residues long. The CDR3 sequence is CSARVYTDNEQFF. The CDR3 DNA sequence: TGCAGTGCTAGAGTGTACACAGACAATGAGCAGTTCTTC.

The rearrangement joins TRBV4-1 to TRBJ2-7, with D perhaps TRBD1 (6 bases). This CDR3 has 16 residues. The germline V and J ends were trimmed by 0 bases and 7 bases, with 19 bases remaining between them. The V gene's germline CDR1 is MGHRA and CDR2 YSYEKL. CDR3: CASSQEVVGGAWEQYF. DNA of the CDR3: TGCGCCAGCAGCCAAGAAGTAGTTGGGGGCGCGTGGGAGCAGTACTTC.

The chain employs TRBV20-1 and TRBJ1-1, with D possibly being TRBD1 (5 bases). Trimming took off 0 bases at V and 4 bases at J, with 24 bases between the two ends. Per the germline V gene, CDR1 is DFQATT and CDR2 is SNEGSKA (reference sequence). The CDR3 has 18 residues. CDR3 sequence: CSARDSRRQLSLGTEAFF. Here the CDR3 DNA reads TGCAGTGCTAGAGATTCCCGCCGACAGTTGTCGTTGGGCACTGAAGCTTTCTTT.

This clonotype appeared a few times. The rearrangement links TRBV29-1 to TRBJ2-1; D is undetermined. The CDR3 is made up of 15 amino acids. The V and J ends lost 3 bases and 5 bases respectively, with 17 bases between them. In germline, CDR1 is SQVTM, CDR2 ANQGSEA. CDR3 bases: TGCAGCGTTGAGATCGCCGGCACCCGGGACAATGAGCAGTTCTTC. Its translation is CSVEIAGTRDNEQFF.

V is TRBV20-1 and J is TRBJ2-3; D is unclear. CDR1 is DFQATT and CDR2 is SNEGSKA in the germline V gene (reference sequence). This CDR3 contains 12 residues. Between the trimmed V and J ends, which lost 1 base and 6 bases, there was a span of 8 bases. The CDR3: CSARGPTDTQYF. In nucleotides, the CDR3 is TGCAGTGCTAGAGGCCCCACGGATACGCAGTATTTT.

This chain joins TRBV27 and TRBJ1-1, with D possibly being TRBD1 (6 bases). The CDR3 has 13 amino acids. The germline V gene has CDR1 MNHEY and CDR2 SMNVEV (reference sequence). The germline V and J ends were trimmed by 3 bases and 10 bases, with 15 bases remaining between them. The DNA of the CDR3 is TGTGCCAGCAGTTTCCTCGACAGGAATGGAGCTTTCTTT. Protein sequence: CASSFLDRNGAFF.

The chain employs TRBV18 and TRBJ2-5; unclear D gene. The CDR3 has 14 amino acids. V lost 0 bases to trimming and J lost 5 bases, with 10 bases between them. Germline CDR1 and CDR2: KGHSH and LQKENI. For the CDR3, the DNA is TGTGCCAGCTCACCACCGTCCCCCTCGGAGACCCAGTACTTC. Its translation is CASSPPSPSETQYF.

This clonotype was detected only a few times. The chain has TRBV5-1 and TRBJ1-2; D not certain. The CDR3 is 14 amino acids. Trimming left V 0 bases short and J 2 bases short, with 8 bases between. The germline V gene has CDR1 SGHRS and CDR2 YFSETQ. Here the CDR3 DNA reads TGCGCCAGCAGCTTGGGGACGATGAACTATGGCTACACCTTC. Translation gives CASSLGTMNYGYTF.

In DNA form, the CDR3 reads TGTGCCAGCATCTCAGGAGGGGAAGCGGGGGGGCGAGAGACCCAGTACTTC. This sequence encodes CASISGGEAGGRETQYF. The chain has TRBV7-6 and TRBJ2-5; 10 nucleotides align to TRBD2. The germline V gene has CDR1 SGHVS and CDR2 FNYEAQ. This CDR3 region has 17 residues. J lost 4 bases, V lost 7 bases, and 15 bases had no gene match.

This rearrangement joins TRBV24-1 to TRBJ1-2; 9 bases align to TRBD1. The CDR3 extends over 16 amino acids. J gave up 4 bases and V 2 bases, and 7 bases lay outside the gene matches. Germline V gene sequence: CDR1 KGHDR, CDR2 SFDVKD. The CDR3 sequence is CATSDSQGAQSYGYTF. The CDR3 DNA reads TGTGCCACCAGTGATTCACAGGGGGCGCAGAGCTATGGCTACACCTTC.

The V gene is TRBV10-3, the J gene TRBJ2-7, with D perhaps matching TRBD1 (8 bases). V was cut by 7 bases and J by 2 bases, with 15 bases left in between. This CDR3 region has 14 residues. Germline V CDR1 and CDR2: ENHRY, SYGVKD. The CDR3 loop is CAIKDREGTYEQYF. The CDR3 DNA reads TGTGCCATCAAGGACAGGGAGGGCACCTACGAGCAGTACTTC.

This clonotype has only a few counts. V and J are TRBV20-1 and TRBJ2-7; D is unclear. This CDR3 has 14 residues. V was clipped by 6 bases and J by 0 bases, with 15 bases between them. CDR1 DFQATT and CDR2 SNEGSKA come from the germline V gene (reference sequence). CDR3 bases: TGCAGTGCGAATGGTGGGAAAAGCTCCTACGAGCAGTACTTC. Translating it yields CSANGGKSSYEQYF.

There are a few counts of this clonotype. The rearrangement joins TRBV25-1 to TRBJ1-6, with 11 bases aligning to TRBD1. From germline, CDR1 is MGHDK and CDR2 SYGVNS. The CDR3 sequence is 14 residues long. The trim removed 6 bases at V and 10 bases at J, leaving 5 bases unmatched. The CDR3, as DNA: TGTGCCAGCAGCCCGGGACAGGGGGAATCACCCCTCCACTTT. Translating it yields CASSPGQGESPLHF.

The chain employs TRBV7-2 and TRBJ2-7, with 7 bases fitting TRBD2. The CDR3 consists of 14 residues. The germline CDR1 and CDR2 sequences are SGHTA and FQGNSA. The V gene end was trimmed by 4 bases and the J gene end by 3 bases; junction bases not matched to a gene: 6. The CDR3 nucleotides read TGTGCCAGCAGCTCTACTAGCGTCGGCTACGAGCAGTACTTC. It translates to CASSSTSVGYEQYF.

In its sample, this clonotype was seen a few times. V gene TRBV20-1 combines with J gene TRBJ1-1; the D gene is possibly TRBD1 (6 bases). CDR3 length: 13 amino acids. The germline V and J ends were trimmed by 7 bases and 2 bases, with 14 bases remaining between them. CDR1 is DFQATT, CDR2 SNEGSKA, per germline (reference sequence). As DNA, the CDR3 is TGCAGTGGGTGGGGGGGCCTAAACACTGAAGCTTTCTTT. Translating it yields CSGWGGLNTEAFF.

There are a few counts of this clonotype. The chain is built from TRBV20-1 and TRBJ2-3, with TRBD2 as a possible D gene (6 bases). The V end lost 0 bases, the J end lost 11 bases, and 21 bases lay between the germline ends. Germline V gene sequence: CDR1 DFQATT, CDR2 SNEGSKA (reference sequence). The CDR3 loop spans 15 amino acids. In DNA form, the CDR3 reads TGCAGTGCTAGAGATAGCGGTTATACGGGGTTTGGGCAGTATTTT. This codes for CSARDSGYTGFGQYF.

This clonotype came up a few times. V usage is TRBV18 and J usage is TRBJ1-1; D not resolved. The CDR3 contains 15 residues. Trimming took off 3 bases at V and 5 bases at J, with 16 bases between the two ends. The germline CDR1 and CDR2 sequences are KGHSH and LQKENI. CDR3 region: CASSPGVDMRTEAFF. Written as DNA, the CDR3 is TGTGCCAGCTCACCTGGGGTCGATATGAGAACTGAAGCTTTCTTT.

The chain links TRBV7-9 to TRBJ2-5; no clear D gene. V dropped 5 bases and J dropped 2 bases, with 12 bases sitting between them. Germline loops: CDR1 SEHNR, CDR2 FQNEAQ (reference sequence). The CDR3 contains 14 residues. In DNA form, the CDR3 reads TGTGCCAGCAGCGGAAATAGTCGGCAAGAGACCCAGTACTTC. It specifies CASSGNSRQETQYF. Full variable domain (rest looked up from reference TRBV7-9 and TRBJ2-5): DTGVSQNPRHKITKRGQNVTFRCDPISEHNRLYWYRQTLGQGPEFLTYFQNEAQLEKSRLLSDRFSAERPKGSFSTLEIQRTEQGDSAMYLCASSGNSRQETQYFGPGTRLLVL.

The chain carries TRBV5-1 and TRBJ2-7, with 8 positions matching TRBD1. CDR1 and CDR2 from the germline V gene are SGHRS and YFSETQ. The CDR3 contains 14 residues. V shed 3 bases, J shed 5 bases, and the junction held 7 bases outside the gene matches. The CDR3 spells CASSSGQGTDEQYF. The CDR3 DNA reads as TGCGCCAGCAGCTCCGGACAGGGCACGGACGAGCAGTACTTC.